Each of the 27 T cell receptor beta chains below was sequenced from the same sample in a study of cytomegalovirus exposure and HLA in healthy donors. Primers: 60 Vbeta forward and 13 Jbeta reverse. Sequenced by immunoSEQ multiplex PCR; TCRdb stores in-frame clones only, minus some. The profile shows more than 85,000 clones, around 70% of them singletons. Sequences were obtained from PBMCs. All receptors come from a man in his forties or fifties in good health and CMV-seronegative.

Only a few counts were recorded for this clone. The DNA of the CDR3 is TGTGCCAGCAGCCCAATTAGCCTTTACGAGCAGTACTTC. It translates to CASSPISLYEQYF. This rearrangement joins TRBV7-3 to TRBJ2-7; D uncertain. Trimming took off 5 bases at V and 4 bases at J, with 12 bases between the two ends. Germline lookup yields CDR1 SGHTA and CDR2 FQGTGA. The CDR3 contains 13 residues.

This clone was recorded a few times. V is TRBV7-9 and J is TRBJ2-7; tentatively, D is TRBD1 (6 bases). Germline values: CDR1 SEHNR, CDR2 FQNEAQ (reference sequence). This CDR3 is built from 14 residues. Trimming left V 5 bases short and J 3 bases short, with 14 bases between. The CDR3 spells CASSPAGQYYEQYF. The CDR3 DNA reads TGTGCCAGCAGCCCCGCCGGACAGTACTACGAGCAGTACTTC.

The rearrangement uses TRBV27 and TRBJ1-1; the D gene is possibly TRBD1 (6 bases). The CDR3 extends over 16 amino acids. Deletions cut 6 bases from V and 1 base from J, with 18 bases between. CDR1 MNHEY and CDR2 SMNVEV come from the germline V gene (reference sequence). CDR3 sequence: CASRLDSGYGNTEAFF. CDR3 DNA sequence: TGTGCCAGCAGGTTGGACAGTGGGTACGGGAACACTGAAGCTTTCTTT.

This chain joins TRBV19 and TRBJ1-5, with TRBD1 as a possible D gene (5 bases). V gave up 7 bases and J gave up 0 bases, with 16 bases separating them. This CDR3 is built from 16 residues. Germline-derived CDR1 and CDR2 are LNHDA and SQIVND (reference sequence). CDR3 bases: TGTGCCAGTACCAATCGGGGGACCTATAGCAATCAGCCCCAGCATTTT. This codes for CASTNRGTYSNQPQHF.

A single count supports this clone. V and J are TRBV4-2 and TRBJ2-4; 9 bases match TRBD1. The germline CDR1 and CDR2 sequences are LGHNA and YNFKEQ. The CDR3 consists of 15 residues. J gave up 4 bases and V 1 base, and 2 bases lay outside the gene matches. The DNA for the CDR3 is TGTGCCAGCAGCCAAGGGGGGACAGGGAAAAACATTCAGTACTTC. The encoded protein is CASSQGGTGKNIQYF.

The chain's CDR3 is CASSDLATGELFF. The CDR3 coding sequence is TGTGCCAGCAGTGATCTAGCAACCGGGGAGCTGTTTTTT. The genes are TRBV6-4 and TRBJ2-2, with D possibly TRBD2 on 5 matching bases. V was pared by 3 bases and J by 5 bases, with 7 bases between. Per the germline V gene, CDR1 is MRHNA and CDR2 is SNTAGT. The CDR3 extends over 13 amino acids.

The V call is TRBV6-5, the J call TRBJ1-1, with 9 bases that match TRBD1. Per germline, CDR1 MNHEY and CDR2 SVGAGI. V dropped 4 bases and J dropped 11; count of bases not matched to a gene: 8. The CDR3 is made up of 13 amino acids. The CDR3 here is CASSSIRQGVAFF. The CDR3 DNA reads TGTGCCAGCAGTTCCATTAGACAGGGGGTGGCTTTCTTT.

This clone is a singleton in its sample. The chain is built from TRBV14 and TRBJ2-7, with D maybe TRBD2 (6 bases). Per germline, CDR1 SGHDN and CDR2 FVKESK. The CDR3 length is 14 residues. Trimming shortened V by 4 bases and J by 5 bases, and 15 bases separated the two germline ends. The CDR3 here is CASSRWRDGNEQYF. In DNA, the CDR3 is TGTGCCAGCAGCCGTTGGAGGGATGGAAACGAGCAGTACTTC. The full variable domain, completed using reference TRBV14 and TRBJ2-7, is EAGVTQFPSHSVIEKGQTVTLRCDPISGHDNLYWYRRVMGKEIKFLLHFVKESKQDESGMPNNRFLAERTGGTYSTLKVQPAELEDSGVYFCASSRWRDGNEQYFGPGTRLTVT.

The chain recombines TRBV10-3 with TRBJ2-7; TRBD1 matches 7 bases. CDR1 and CDR2 (germline): ENHRY, SYGVKD. The V gene end was trimmed by 3 bases and the J gene end by 5 bases; junction bases not matched to a gene: 7. The CDR3 is made up of 14 amino acids. CDR3 nucleotides: TGTGCCATCAGTGAACCGGGACAGTTTAACGAGCAGTACTTC. Amino acids: CAISEPGQFNEQYF.

The gene calls are TRBV6-1 and TRBJ2-7, with TRBD1 matching over 9 bases. V lost 3 bases, J lost 3 bases, and 12 bases stayed unmatched. The CDR3 length is 17 residues. Germline V CDR1 and CDR2: MNHNS, SASEGT. CDR3 sequence: CASSDPSGQGFRYEQYF. In DNA, the CDR3 is TGTGCCAGCAGTGACCCTTCGGGACAGGGCTTTCGCTACGAGCAGTACTTC.

This clone was seen only a few times. The chain couples TRBV5-6 to TRBJ1-1; 8 positions match TRBD1. Germline assignment: CDR1 SGHDT and CDR2 YYEEEE. The CDR3 runs to 14 residues. The trim removed 2 bases at V and 4 bases at J, leaving 4 bases unmatched. CDR3 DNA sequence: TGTGCCAGCAGCTTCAGGGGGCGAAGCACTGAAGCTTTCTTT. This translates into CASSFRGRSTEAFF.

The CDR3 DNA is TGCGCCAGCAGTGGGACTAGCGGGGAACGCTCCCCTAGCACAGATACGCAGTATTTT. Amino acid sequence: CASSGTSGERSPSTDTQYF. This chain links TRBV10-1 with TRBJ2-3; 12 bases align to TRBD2. Germline assignment: CDR1 WNHNN and CDR2 SYGVQD (reference sequence). Unmatched junction bases numbered 11, after V lost 4 bases and J lost 0 bases. CDR3 length: 19 residues.

The gene calls are TRBV6-6 and TRBJ1-1, with D unresolved. The V end lost 3 bases, the J end lost 3 bases, and 11 bases lay between the germline ends. From germline, CDR1 is MNHNY and CDR2 SVGAGI (reference sequence). The CDR3 runs 14 residues. For the CDR3, the DNA is TGTGCCAGCAGTTATGCCGAAGCTTACACTGAAGCTTTCTTT. It translates to CASSYAEAYTEAFF.

This clone was detected only a few times. CDR3 DNA: TGTGCCAGTAGTGGGACAGGACTATATGGCTACACCTTC. It yields the protein CASSGTGLYGYTF. The chain couples TRBV19 to TRBJ1-2; 8 nucleotides agree with TRBD1. J lost 5 bases, V lost 5 bases, and 4 bases had no gene match. Germline V lookup: CDR1 LNHDA, CDR2 SQIVND (reference sequence). This CDR3 spans 13 amino acids.

This sequence joins TRBV19 and TRBJ2-7; no clear D gene. The CDR3 consists of 14 residues. Germline CDR1 LNHDA, CDR2 SQIVND (reference sequence). The V end lost 3 bases, the J end lost 2 bases, and 11 bases lay between the germline ends. The CDR3 nucleotides are TGTGCCAGTAGTATGCCCAACACCCCCTACGAGCAGTACTTC. It encodes CASSMPNTPYEQYF. The full variable domain, its missing parts supplied by reference TRBV19 and TRBJ2-7, is DGGITQSPKYLFRKEGQNVTLSCEQNLNHDAMYWYRQDPGQGLRLIYYSQIVNDFQKGDIAEGYSVSREKKESFPLTVTSAQKNPTAFYLCASSMPNTPYEQYFGPGTRLTVT.

The chain employs TRBV21-1 and TRBJ1-5; the table's D gene call, TRBD1, was not cross checked with the DNA. TRBV21-1 is noted as a pseudogene. This CDR3 contains 15 residues. The CDR3 region is CASSKGDRGRQPQHF. The CDR3 DNA sequence: TGTGCCAGCAGCAAGGGGGACAGGGGGAGGCAGCCCCAGCATTTT.

A few counts support this clone. The rearrangement links TRBV6-5 to TRBJ1-2; D is perhaps TRBD1 (5 bases). CDR1 and CDR2 from the germline V gene are MNHEY and SVGAGI. CDR3 length equals 13 residues. The V end lost 6 bases, the J end lost 5 bases, and 13 bases lay between the germline ends. This chain's CDR3 is CASSPVGGYGYTF. The CDR3 DNA is TGTGCCAGCAGCCCTGTCGGGGGGTATGGCTACACCTTC.

The chain employs TRBV27 and TRBJ1-2, with 7 bases lining up with TRBD1. CDR1 is MNHEY, CDR2 SMNVEV, per germline (reference sequence). V dropped 2 bases and J dropped 8; count of bases not matched to a gene: 8. The CDR3 totals 14 residues. The CDR3, as DNA: TGTGCCAGCAGTTTAGCCAGGGGGGATTTGGGCTACACCTTC. It codes for CASSLARGDLGYTF.

This clone turned up a few times. This chain joins TRBV7-6 and TRBJ2-7, with D unresolved. Germline CDR1 and CDR2: SGHVS and FNYEAQ. Trimming took off 2 bases at V and 1 base at J, with 9 bases between the two ends. There are 14 residues in the CDR3. The CDR3 DNA reads TGTGCCAGCAGCTTAAACGCGAATTCCTACGAGCAGTACTTC. Protein sequence: CASSLNANSYEQYF. Supplemented by reference TRBV7-6 and TRBJ2-7, the full variable domain reads GAGVSQSPRYKVTKRGQDVALRCDPISGHVSLYWYRQALGQGPEFLTYFNYEAQQDKSGLPNDRFSAERPEGSISTLTIQRTEQRDSAMYRCASSLNANSYEQYFGPGTRLTVT.

V is TRBV27 and J is TRBJ1-5, with a tentative D call TRBD1 (6 bases). Germline CDR1 MNHEY, CDR2 SMNVEV (reference sequence). The CDR3 has 20 residues. Deletions cut 6 bases from V and 1 base from J, with 28 bases between. CDR3 loop: CASSDKTGFGGRRSNQPQHF. The CDR3 coding sequence is TGTGCCAGCAGCGACAAAACGGGTTTCGGGGGGCGGAGGAGCAATCAGCCCCAGCATTTT.

The chain recombines TRBV28 with TRBJ1-3, with D uncertain. V gave up 6 bases and J gave up 0 bases, with 15 bases separating them. Looked up from germline, CDR1 is MDHEN and CDR2 is SYDVKM. The CDR3 is made up of 16 amino acids. CDR3 nucleotide sequence: TGTGCCAGCAGACCCTCGACAAGTAGCTCTGGAAACACCATATATTTT. This encodes CASRPSTSSSGNTIYF.

The chain recombines TRBV12-2 with TRBJ2-3; TRBD2, the table's D call, was not compared with the DNA. TRBV12-2 is a documented pseudogene. The CDR3 is made up of 15 amino acids. CDR3 region: CASRSRGFSTDTQYF. Here the CDR3 DNA reads TGTGCAAGTCGCTCCCGAGGGTTCAGCACAGATACGCAGTATTTT.

The J gene is TRBJ2-3, the V gene TRBV6-6; TRBD1 aligns across 9 bases. The V gene's germline CDR1 is MNHNY and CDR2 SVGAGI (reference sequence). This CDR3 is 15 amino acids long. The trim removed 5 bases at V and 3 bases at J, leaving 6 bases unmatched. The CDR3: CASSTRTGVTDTQYF. As DNA, the CDR3 is TGTGCCAGCAGTACTCGGACAGGGGTGACAGATACGCAGTATTTT.

Remarks on this clone: Compared with germline, one end of the junction differs, possibly owing to a read error. This rearrangement joins TRBV5-1 to TRBJ1-1; no definite D call. The CDR3 consists of 11 residues. The germline CDR1 and CDR2 sequences are SGHRS and YFSETQ. The CDR3 bases are TGCGCCAGCAGCTTGGGGACTGAAGCTCTCTTT. This sequence encodes CASSLGTEALF.

The rearrangement links TRBV4-1 to TRBJ2-1; tentative D call: TRBD2 (5 bases). Trimming stripped 7 bases from V and 1 base from J, with 8 bases between. In germline, CDR1 is MGHRA, CDR2 YSYEKL. This CDR3 has 13 amino acids. CDR3 bases: TGCGCCAGCACCCCGGGATCCTACAATGAGCAGTTCTTC. Protein sequence: CASTPGSYNEQFF.

The V and J genes are TRBV10-3 and TRBJ1-2; 8 positions agree with TRBD1. V shed 2 bases and J 4 bases; nucleotides not matched to a gene: 6. Germline CDR1 reads ENHRY; CDR2 reads SYGVKD. The CDR3 totals 15 residues. CDR3 region: CAISEPGGARYGYTF. In DNA, the CDR3 is TGTGCCATCAGTGAGCCAGGGGGCGCGCGCTATGGCTACACCTTC.

This chain connects TRBV5-5 to TRBJ1-4; D may be TRBD1 (6 bases). Germline V gives CDR1 SGHKS, CDR2 YYEKEE (reference sequence). This CDR3 has 15 residues. The V end lost 6 bases, the J end lost 7 bases, and 19 bases lay between the germline ends. CDR3 sequence (DNA): TGTGCCAGCACCCCCGGGGGGCAGGGGAGTGAAAAACTGTTTTTT. Translated, it gives CASTPGGQGSEKLFF.